A single TCR beta chain is shown here with its context. The antigen is undetermined. CDR1 and CDR2 (germline): ENHRY, SYGVKD. V was cut by 2 bases and J by 13 bases, with 12 bases left in between. This CDR3 comprises 12 residues. The extraction recovered at least 5 micrograms of total RNA per sample. This sample was taken from a study of blood T cells in healthy people across ages. Overall study results and limits: In older individuals, TCR beta diversity per million T cells was lower, falling roughly linearly with age.

The authors ran a second PCR of about 7 to 11 cycles using a sample-barcoded 5' primer and a J-beta primer mix. Each of the cDNA molecules was tagged by a template-switch adaptor with 12 random nucleotides. From the 5' RACE reads, TCRdb called clonotypes with MiXCR, one entry per CDR3 protein. The sample includes about 970,000 distinct CDR3 sequences, about 53% seen only once; the top ten take roughly a fifth. V and J are TRBV10-3 and TRBJ2-1; D unclear. The sequencing sample was made of blood. The sequence came from a woman in her sixties in good health. The CDR3 DNA follows: TGTGCCATCAGTGAGAACAAGCAGGACCAGTTCTTC. Protein: CAISENKQDQFF.